This T cell receptor (beta chain) was captured by sequencing in a study of tumor-infiltrating lymphocytes in primary liver carcinoma. In the study overall: Lesions, classed as T1-T3 N0M0, spanned about 4 to 11 cm across. Broader study findings: Reduced overlap was seen in tumor-adjacent and tumor-blood pairs versus tumor region pairs. Against blood, tumors held a significantly higher top-250-clone fraction (p = 0.039).

Unsorted whole blood supplied the blood RNA, and germline DNA was isolated too. The patients lived with chronic HBV infection and had not yet received any treatment. This CDR3 is 16 amino acids long. Germline V CDR1 and CDR2: MGHRA, YSYEKL. Priming with a constant-region primer yielded TCR beta cDNA from around 0.45 ug total RNA. Amplification in three nested multiplex PCR rounds with slightly modified ARM-PCR gave rise to TCR beta libraries. The opening two PCR rounds, about 11 cycles each, paired TRBV1-TRBV30 forward primers with a C-beta reverse primer. TCRdb called the multiplex PCR reads again in MiXCR, with one record for every CDR3 protein. This table has 300,000 to 350,000 distinct CDR3 sequences, about 61% appearing once. A note on this clonotype: Its antigen is undetermined. It may be a read error: a sequence one base away is much more abundant.

Material for sequencing was peripheral blood. The receptor was isolated from a man aged 35-49 years with primary liver carcinoma and hepatitis B virus infection. The chain couples TRBV4-1 to TRBJ2-1; D could derive from TRBD1 or TRBD2 (5 bases each). The CDR3 protein is CASSQVLRGPYNVQFF. CDR3 nucleotides: TGCGCCAGCAGCCAAGTTCTGAGGGGCCCCTACAATGTGCAGTTCTTC.